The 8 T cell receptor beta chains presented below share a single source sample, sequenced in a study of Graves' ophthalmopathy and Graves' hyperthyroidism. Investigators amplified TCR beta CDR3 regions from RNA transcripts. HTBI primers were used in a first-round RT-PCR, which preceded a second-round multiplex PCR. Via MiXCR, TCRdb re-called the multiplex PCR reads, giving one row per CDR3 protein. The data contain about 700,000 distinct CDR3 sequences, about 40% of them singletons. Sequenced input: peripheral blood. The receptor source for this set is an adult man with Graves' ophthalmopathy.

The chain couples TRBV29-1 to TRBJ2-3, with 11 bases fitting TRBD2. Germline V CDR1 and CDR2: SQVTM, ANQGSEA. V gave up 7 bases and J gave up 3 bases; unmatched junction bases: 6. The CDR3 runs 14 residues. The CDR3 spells CSASTSGRTDTQYF. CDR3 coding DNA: TGCAGCGCCTCCACTAGCGGGAGAACAGATACGCAGTATTTT.

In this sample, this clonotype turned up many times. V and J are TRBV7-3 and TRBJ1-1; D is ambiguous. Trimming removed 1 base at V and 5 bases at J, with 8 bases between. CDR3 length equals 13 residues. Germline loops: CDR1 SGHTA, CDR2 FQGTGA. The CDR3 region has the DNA TGTGCCAGCAGCTTAATGGGGTCGACTGAAGCTTTCTTT. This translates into CASSLMGSTEAFF.

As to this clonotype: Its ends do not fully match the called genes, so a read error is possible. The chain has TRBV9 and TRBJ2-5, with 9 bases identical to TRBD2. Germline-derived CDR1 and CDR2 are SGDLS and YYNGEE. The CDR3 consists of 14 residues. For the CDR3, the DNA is TGTGTCAGCAGCGGGGGGAACAGCCAAGAGACCCAGTACTTC. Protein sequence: CVSSGGNSQETQYF. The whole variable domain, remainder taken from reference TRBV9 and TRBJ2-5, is DSGVTQTPKHLITATGQRVTLRCSPRSGDLSVYWYQQSLDQGLQFLIQYYNGEERAKGNILERFSAQQFPDLHSELNLSSLELGDSALYFCVSSGGNSQETQYFGPGTRLLVL.

The CDR3 bases are TGTGCCAGCAGCTTAGGAGCCGAATTCTACGAGCAGTACTTC. It translates to CASSLGAEFYEQYF. The chain carries TRBV7-8 and TRBJ2-7, with D unclear. The CDR3 has 14 amino acids. Per the germline V gene, CDR1 is SGHVS and CDR2 is FQNEAQ. V lost 1 base and J lost 3, with 10 bases in between.

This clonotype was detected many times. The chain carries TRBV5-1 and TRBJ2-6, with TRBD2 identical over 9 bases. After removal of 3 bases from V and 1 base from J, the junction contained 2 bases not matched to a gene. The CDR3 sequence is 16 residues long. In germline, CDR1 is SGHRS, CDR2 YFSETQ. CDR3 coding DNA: TGCGCCAGCAGCTGGACTAGCGTGTCTGGGGCCAACGTCCTGACTTTC. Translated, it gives CASSWTSVSGANVLTF.

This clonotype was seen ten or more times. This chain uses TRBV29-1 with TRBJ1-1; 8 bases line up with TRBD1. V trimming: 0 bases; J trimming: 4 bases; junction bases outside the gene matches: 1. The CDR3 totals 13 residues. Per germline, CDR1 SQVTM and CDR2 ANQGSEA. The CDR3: CSVEDGTGTEAFF. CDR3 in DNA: TGCAGCGTTGAAGATGGGACAGGCACTGAAGCTTTCTTT.

Here the CDR3 reads CASRSDRGYTEAFF. DNA of the CDR3: TGTGCCAGCAGGTCGGACAGGGGGTACACTGAAGCTTTCTTT. The J gene is TRBJ1-1, the V gene TRBV11-2, with TRBD1 identical over 10 bases. The CDR3 sequence is 14 residues long. The germline CDR1 and CDR2 sequences are SGHAT and FQNNGV. The J segment lost 3 bases and the V segment lost 6 bases, leaving 4 bases of the junction unmatched.

In DNA form, the CDR3 reads TGTGCTAGTGGGCCGGGACAGGGGGCCTACGAGCAGTACTTC. It is translated as CASGPGQGAYEQYF. The chain has TRBV25-1 and TRBJ2-7, with 11 bases matching TRBD1. This CDR3 comprises 14 residues. Germline V lookup: CDR1 MGHDK, CDR2 SYGVNS.